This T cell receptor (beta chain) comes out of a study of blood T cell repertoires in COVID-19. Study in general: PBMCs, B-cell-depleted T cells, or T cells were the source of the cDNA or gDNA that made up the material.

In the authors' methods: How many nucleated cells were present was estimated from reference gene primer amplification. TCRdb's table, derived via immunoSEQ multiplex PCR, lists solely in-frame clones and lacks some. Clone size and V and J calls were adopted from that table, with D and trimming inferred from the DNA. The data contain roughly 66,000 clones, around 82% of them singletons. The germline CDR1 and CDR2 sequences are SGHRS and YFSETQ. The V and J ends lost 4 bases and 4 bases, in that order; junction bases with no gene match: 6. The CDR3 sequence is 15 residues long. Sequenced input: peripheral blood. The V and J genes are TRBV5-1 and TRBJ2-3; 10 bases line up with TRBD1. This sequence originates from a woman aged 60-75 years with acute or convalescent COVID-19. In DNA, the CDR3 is TGCGCCAGCAGCACCGGACAGGGGGGACCAGATACGCAGTATTTT. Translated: CASSTGQGGPDTQYF.